These 20 T cell receptor beta chains were all obtained from the same sample, sequenced in a study of blood T cell repertoires in COVID-19. The assay was immunoSEQ multiplex PCR, and TCRdb's table has in-frame clones only and misses some. In the table there are about 240,000 clones, around 83% of which are singletons. The sequenced sample consisted of peripheral blood. The receptors shown here come from a young woman with acute or convalescent COVID-19.

The chain couples TRBV11-2 to TRBJ2-1, with TRBD2 matching over 11 bases. J lost 7 bases, V lost 4 bases, and 9 bases had no gene match. The CDR3 consists of 16 residues. CDR1 and CDR2 from the germline V gene are SGHAT and FQNNGV. This CDR3 is CASSYHTSGSWNEQFF. DNA for the CDR3: TGTGCCAGCAGCTACCATACTAGCGGGAGTTGGAATGAGCAGTTCTTC.

This clone was seen a handful of times. The chain is built from TRBV7-9 and TRBJ1-4; D unresolved. The CDR3 is 14 residues long. Looked up from germline, CDR1 is SEHNR and CDR2 is FQNEAQ (reference sequence). Trimming left V 6 bases short and J 4 bases short, with 12 bases between. CDR3 sequence (DNA): TGTGCCAGCAGTACCCACAGCGGTAATGAAAAACTGTTTTTT. Residues: CASSTHSGNEKLFF.

The V call is TRBV11-2, the J call TRBJ1-1, with D maybe TRBD1 (6 bases). Germline V gives CDR1 SGHAT, CDR2 FQNNGV. Trimming pared 5 bases from V and 2 bases from J, leaving 21 bases between. This CDR3 region has 17 residues. This CDR3 is CASSPDRWIGPNTEAFF. The DNA of the CDR3 is TGTGCCAGCAGCCCAGACAGGTGGATCGGGCCTAACACTGAAGCTTTCTTT.

The rearrangement uses TRBV12-3 or TRBV12-4 and TRBJ1-1; 7 bases map to TRBD1. J gave up 4 bases and V 5 bases, and 4 bases lay outside the gene matches. This CDR3 contains 13 residues. CDR3 in amino acids: CASSRQGGTEAFF. The CDR3 nucleotides read TGTGCCAGCAGTCGACAGGGAGGCACTGAAGCTTTCTTT.

The rearrangement links TRBV3-1 (or the pseudogene TRBV3-2) to TRBJ2-1, with 9 bases aligning to TRBD2. The CDR3 contains 18 residues. CDR1 is LGHDT, CDR2 YNNKEL, per germline (reference sequence). V was pared by 3 bases and J by 2 bases, with 11 bases of the junction left unmatched. The CDR3 sequence: CASSHVWSSGTTYNEQFF. The CDR3 bases are TGTGCCAGCAGCCATGTGTGGTCTAGCGGGACGACCTACAATGAGCAGTTCTTC.

The chain joins TRBV7-9 to TRBJ1-4; 7 bases line up with TRBD1. Germline CDR1 reads SEHNR; CDR2 reads FQNEAQ (reference sequence). This CDR3 spans 17 amino acids. V dropped 1 base and J dropped 0; count of bases not matched to a gene: 5. The CDR3 nucleotides read TGTGCCAGCAGCTTAGGACAGGGATCAGCAACTAATGAAAAACTGTTTTTT. Encoded protein: CASSLGQGSATNEKLFF.

This chain links TRBV27 with TRBJ2-1, with a tentative D call TRBD1 (6 bases). CDR3 length equals 13 residues. Trimming cost V 5 bases and J 1 base, with 6 bases left between them. Per germline, CDR1 MNHEY and CDR2 SMNVEV (reference sequence). The CDR3 protein is CASSGQSYNEQFF. CDR3 nucleotide sequence: TGTGCCAGCAGTGGACAGTCCTACAATGAGCAGTTCTTC.

The rearrangement links TRBV7-9 to TRBJ2-2, with TRBD2 as a possible D gene (6 bases). The CDR3 has 15 residues. Trimming left V 2 bases short and J 4 bases short, with 11 bases between. CDR1 SEHNR and CDR2 FQNEAQ come from the germline V gene (reference sequence). CDR3 loop: CASSLHGSGTGELFF. CDR3 DNA: TGTGCCAGCAGCTTACACGGGAGTGGCACCGGGGAGCTGTTTTTT.

This clone appeared once. The rearrangement joins TRBV19 to TRBJ1-2; D may be TRBD1 (6 bases). V was trimmed by 5 bases and J by 3 bases, leaving 16 bases between them. The germline V gene has CDR1 LNHDA and CDR2 SQIVND (reference sequence). The CDR3 has 15 amino acids. As DNA, the CDR3 is TGTGCCAGTAGTCTGAGGACAGAAACCTACTATGGCTACACCTTC. It encodes CASSLRTETYYGYTF.

As for this clone: Sequence at one end of the junction differs from germline and may be a read error. Other DNA sequences in this sample translate to the same CDR3. The V gene is TRBV7-2, the J gene TRBJ1-1; tentative D call: TRBD1 (5 bases). The CDR3 consists of 14 residues. Germline V gives CDR1 SGHTA, CDR2 FQGNSA. The CDR3 loop is CASSSGGAITEAFF. The CDR3, as DNA: TGTGCCAGTAGCTCGGGCGGGGCAATCACTGAAGCTTTCTTT. The entire variable domain, with the rest obtained from reference TRBV7-2 and TRBJ1-1, is as follows: GAGVSQSPSNKVTEKGKDVELRCDPISGHTALYWYRQSLGQGLEFLIYFQGNSAPDKSGLPSDRFSAERTGGSVSTLTIQRTQQEDSAVYLCASSSGGAITEAFFGQGTRLTVV.

The rearrangement links TRBV19 to TRBJ2-2, with 10 bases lining up with TRBD2. Germline lookup yields CDR1 LNHDA and CDR2 SQIVND (reference sequence). J lost 4 bases, V lost 7 bases, and 6 bases had no gene match. The CDR3 runs to 15 residues. The CDR3 nucleotides read TGTGCCAGTAACCTCGCTAGCGGGAGCACCGGGGAGCTGTTTTTT. It translates to CASNLASGSTGELFF.

The chain uses TRBV5-1 and TRBJ1-1; 7 nucleotides agree with TRBD1. V lost 2 bases to trimming and J lost 0 bases; unmatched junction nucleotides: 4. CDR3 length: 15 amino acids. Germline V gives CDR1 SGHRS, CDR2 YFSETQ. The CDR3 DNA sequence: TGCGCCAGCAGCTTTCCGGGACAGATGAACACTGAAGCTTTCTTT. This gives the protein CASSFPGQMNTEAFF.

The chain is built from TRBV6-2 or TRBV6-3 and TRBJ2-1; D is perhaps TRBD1 (5 bases). Germline lookup yields CDR1 MNHEY and CDR2 SVGEGT. The CDR3 runs 14 residues. V lost 5 bases and J lost 8, with 16 bases in between. CDR3 nucleotide sequence: TGTGCCAGCAGTCGAAGTCCGGCAGGGTATGAGCAGTTCTTC. The encoded protein is CASSRSPAGYEQFF.

This chain joins TRBV4-1 and TRBJ1-1, with D perhaps matching TRBD1 (6 bases). This CDR3 is built from 12 residues. CDR1 is MGHRA and CDR2 is YSYEKL in the germline V gene. V was clipped by 4 bases and J by 6 bases, with 9 bases between them. Written as DNA, the CDR3 is TGCGCCAGCAGCCCCGGGACACCTGAAGCTTTCTTT. Translation gives CASSPGTPEAFF.

The chain links TRBV2 to TRBJ2-2, with TRBD2 identical over 11 bases. V lost 5 bases, J lost 4 bases, and 6 bases stayed unmatched. The CDR3 spans 16 residues. The germline gives CDR1 SNHLY, CDR2 FYNNEI. The CDR3 is CASSRGLAVVTGELFF. CDR3 bases: TGTGCCAGCAGTAGGGGACTAGCGGTGGTCACCGGGGAGCTGTTTTTT.

V gene TRBV29-1 combines with J gene TRBJ2-6; tentatively, D is TRBD2 (6 bases). This CDR3 is 15 amino acids long. CDR1 is SQVTM, CDR2 ANQGSEA, per germline. With 6 bases removed from V and 0 bases from J, the gap between germline ends came to 12 bases. CDR3 amino acids: CSVRDFDSGANVLTF. The CDR3 nucleotides are TGCAGCGTCCGGGACTTTGACTCTGGGGCCAACGTCCTGACTTTC.

The chain is built from TRBV7-9 and TRBJ2-7; 8 positions match TRBD1. This CDR3 spans 15 amino acids. Germline CDR1 reads SEHNR; CDR2 reads FQNEAQ (reference sequence). V shed 3 bases and J 2 bases; nucleotides not matched to a gene: 6. DNA for the CDR3: TGTGCCAGCAGCTTGGCGACAGGGGCGGCCTACGAGCAGTACTTC. It codes for CASSLATGAAYEQYF.

The rearrangement links TRBV19 to TRBJ1-2; 7 nucleotides align to TRBD1. CDR1 LNHDA and CDR2 SQIVND come from the germline V gene (reference sequence). This CDR3 has 14 residues. V was clipped by 1 base and J by 8 bases; unmatched bases: 7. CDR3 amino acids: CASSIVGGGRGYTF. CDR3 bases: TGTGCCAGTAGTATAGTTGGAGGGGGCAGAGGCTACACCTTC.

The V and J genes are TRBV6-2 or TRBV6-3 and TRBJ2-5; 9 positions match TRBD2. With 5 bases clipped from V and 2 bases from J, the junction kept 3 bases outside the gene matches. The CDR3 sequence is 14 residues long. Germline CDR1 MNHEY, CDR2 SVGEGT. This CDR3 is CASSLLAGQETQYF. Written as DNA, the CDR3 is TGTGCCAGCAGTCTACTAGCGGGTCAAGAGACCCAGTACTTC.

The V call is TRBV11-2, the J call TRBJ2-1; TRBD2 matches 7 bases. CDR3 length: 15 amino acids. Trimming removed 5 bases from V and 0 bases from J; junction bases left unmatched: 4. The germline V gene encodes CDR1 SGHAT and CDR2 FQNNGV. CDR3 in DNA: TGTGCCAGCAGCCGTGGCGGGAGCTCCTACAATGAGCAGTTCTTC. Its protein product is CASSRGGSSYNEQFF.